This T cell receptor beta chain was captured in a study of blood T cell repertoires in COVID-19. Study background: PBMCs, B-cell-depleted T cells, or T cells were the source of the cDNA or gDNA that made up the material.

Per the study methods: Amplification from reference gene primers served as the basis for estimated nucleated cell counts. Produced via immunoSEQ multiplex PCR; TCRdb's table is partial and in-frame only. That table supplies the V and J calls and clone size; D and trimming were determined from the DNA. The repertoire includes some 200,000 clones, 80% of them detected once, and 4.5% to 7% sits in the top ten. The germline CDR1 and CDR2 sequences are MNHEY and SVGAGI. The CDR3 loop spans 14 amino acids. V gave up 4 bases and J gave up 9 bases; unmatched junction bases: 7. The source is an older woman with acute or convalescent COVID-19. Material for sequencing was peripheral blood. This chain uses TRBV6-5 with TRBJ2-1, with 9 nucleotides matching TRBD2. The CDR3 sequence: CASSWGGRAGEQFF. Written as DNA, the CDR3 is TGTGCCAGCAGTTGGGGCGGGAGGGCCGGTGAGCAGTTCTTC.